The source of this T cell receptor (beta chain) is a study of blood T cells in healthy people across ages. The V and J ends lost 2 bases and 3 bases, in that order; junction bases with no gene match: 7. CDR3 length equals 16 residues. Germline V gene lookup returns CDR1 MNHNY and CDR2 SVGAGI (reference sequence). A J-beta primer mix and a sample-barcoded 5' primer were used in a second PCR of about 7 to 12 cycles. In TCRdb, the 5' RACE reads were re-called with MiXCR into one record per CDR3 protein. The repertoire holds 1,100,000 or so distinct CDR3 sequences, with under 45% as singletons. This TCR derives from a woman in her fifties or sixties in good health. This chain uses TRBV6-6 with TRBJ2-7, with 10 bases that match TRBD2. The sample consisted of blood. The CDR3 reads CASSYGQREGLYEQYF. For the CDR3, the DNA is TGTGCCAGCAGTTACGGGCAGCGGGAGGGCCTCTACGAGCAGTACTTC.